This passage covers 8 T cell receptor beta chains from one sample sequenced in a study of T cells expressing NK-cell markers. TCRdb re-called the 5' RACE reads and catalogs CDR3 proteins one per entry, DNA excluded. The table for this sample gives approximately 110,000 distinct CDR3 sequences. The sequenced sample consisted of blood T cells: a sorted CD56 or NKG2C T cell subset, CD4+ or CD8+ T cells, or bulk PBMC T cells (not recorded which). These TCRs come from a woman between 18 and 70 years old in good health.

The chain is built from TRBV11-2 and TRBJ1-1; the D call from TCRdb, TRBD1, cannot be confirmed without DNA. The CDR3 is made up of 17 amino acids. CDR1 and CDR2 (germline): SGHAT, FQNNGV. The CDR3 spells CASSHDRVRLFNTEAFF.

The rearrangement joins TRBV24-1 to TRBJ2-3; lacking DNA, the TRBD2 call made by TCRdb goes unchecked. CDR1 KGHDR and CDR2 SFDVKD come from the germline V gene. The CDR3 consists of 16 residues. Here the CDR3 reads CATSDRRTSGLYTQYF.

The chain employs TRBV7-9 and TRBJ1-2; checking the TCRdb D call of TRBD1 is not possible without DNA. The germline gives CDR1 SEHNR, CDR2 FQNEAQ (reference sequence). CDR3 size: 16 residues. The CDR3 here is CASSALMSTGVGGYTF.

The rearrangement links TRBV28 to TRBJ2-5; the TRBD1 assignment by TCRdb is unverifiable without DNA. The germline gives CDR1 MDHEN, CDR2 SYDVKM. This CDR3 is built from 16 residues. The CDR3 sequence: CASSGGVRAVQETQYF.

The rearrangement uses TRBV7-9 and TRBJ2-7. Germline assignment: CDR1 SEHNR and CDR2 FQNEAQ (reference sequence). The CDR3 sequence is 14 residues long. The CDR3 region is CASTSPANPYEQYF.

The V and J genes are TRBV30 and TRBJ2-5; TCRdb lists TRBD2, though no DNA is available to test this call. There are 16 residues in the CDR3. Germline loops: CDR1 GTSNPN, CDR2 SVGIG (reference sequence). This CDR3 reads CAWSPPDGLAYATQYF.

The rearrangement links TRBV12-3 or TRBV12-4 to TRBJ1-5. The CDR3 is 13 residues long. The CDR3 sequence: CASSLGLDQPQHF.

The rearrangement uses TRBV7-8 and TRBJ2-7; the TRBD1 assignment by TCRdb is unverifiable without DNA. The CDR3 sequence is 16 residues long. The germline gives CDR1 SGHVS, CDR2 FQNEAQ. The CDR3 reads CASSLVGGFYFYEQYF.